A selection of T cell receptor beta chains follows, all from one sample in a study of T-cell reconstitution after alpha-beta-depleted transplantation in children. TCRdb reprocessed the PCR reads with MiXCR, giving one entry per CDR3 protein. This sample has roughly 120,000 distinct CDR3 sequences, with more than 20% found just once. Sequenced here: PBMCs, mostly from graft donor cells, sampled 180 days after TCRalphabeta/CD19-depleted stem cell transplant. Receptors were obtained from a male patient aged 2-15 years who had a stem cell transplant for chronic granulomatous disease, so the T cells may come from the graft donor. The CDR3 runs from the conserved cysteine through the conserved F or W. D genes are given only for firm matches. Only some rows state a clone size, as once, few, many or a class for expanded clones.

cdr3_nt cdr3_aa clone_size j_call d_call v_call
TGTGCCATCTGTCTTCCAGGACTAGCGGTTTCAAGGGGGACCGGGGAGCTGTTTTTT CAICLPGLAVSRGTGELFF - TRBJ2-2 TRBD2 TRBV3-1
TGCAGTGCTAGCGGGAGACTAGCGGGAGCTCTAGGCAGCAATGAGCAGTTCTTC CSASGRLAGALGSNEQFF - TRBJ2-1 TRBD2 TRBV20-1
TGCGCCAGCAGTATGGACGGACTTTACAATCAGCCCCAGCATTTT CASSMDGLYNQPQHF - TRBJ1-5 - TRBV5-1
TGCGCCAGCAGCCCATTGGCGGGGCCCGTTAACACCGGGGAGCTGTTTTTT CASSPLAGPVNTGELFF many TRBJ2-2 - TRBV5-1
TGTGCCAGCAGTCCTTCCTTGTCTGGGGCCAACGTCCTGACTTTC CASSPSLSGANVLTF - TRBJ2-6 - TRBV12-3/TRBV12-4
TGTGCCAGCAGTGAAGCTAGGAAGCGGGAGACCCAGTACTTC CASSEARKRETQYF - TRBJ2-5 - TRBV25-1
TGTGCCAGCAGTCGGCGCGGGGGGAATGAGCAGTTCTTC CASSRRGGNEQFF once TRBJ2-1 TRBD2 TRBV12-3/TRBV12-4
TGCAGCGTTTCGACAGGGTTGAGCACTGAAGCTTTCTTT CSVSTGLSTEAFF many TRBJ1-1 TRBD1 TRBV29-1
TGTGCCACCTCTGAACAGACATACGAGCAGTACTTC CATSEQTYEQYF few TRBJ2-7 - TRBV28
TGTGCCAGCTCACCGGCAGTAGCAGTGCAGTATTTT CASSPAVAVQYF few TRBJ2-3 - TRBV18
TGTGCCAGCAGGACGACCTTAATAGCCGGGGAGCTGTTTTTT CASRTTLIAGELFF many TRBJ2-2 - TRBV12-3/TRBV12-4
TGCAGTGCAAGAAACCGGGACTCTGGGGACGAGCAGTACTTC CSARNRDSGDEQYF - TRBJ2-7 - TRBV20-1
TGCGCCAGCAGCTTAAGGACGACTTACTCTGGGGCCAACGTCCTGACTTTC CASSLRTTYSGANVLTF many TRBJ2-6 - TRBV5-1
TGTGCCAGCAGCGTATCTAGCGGGGTCTCCTACAATGAGCAGTTCTTC CASSVSSGVSYNEQFF many TRBJ2-1 TRBD2 TRBV9
TGTGCCAGCAGCATGGGACAGGGGGCGCGCGGCAATCAGCCCCAGCATTTT CASSMGQGARGNQPQHF few TRBJ1-5 TRBD1 TRBV12-3/TRBV12-4
TGTGCCAGCAGTTTAGGGACCTTCTTGGGTGAGCAGTTCTTC CASSLGTFLGEQFF many TRBJ2-1 - TRBV27
TGTGCCAGCAGTTTATGCACAGCGCCTTCCCTTATGCCCTGTCGAAACACCTTC CASSLCTAPSLMPCRNTF many TRBJ1-2 - TRBV28
TGCAGCGCCTCATGGGGTGCACTCACCAGAGGAGGGGGCAAAAACATTCAGTACTTC CSASWGALTRGGGKNIQYF - TRBJ2-4 - TRBV29-1
TGCAGTGCTAGAAGGCTAGCGTCCGTCACAGATACGCAGTATTTT CSARRLASVTDTQYF many TRBJ2-3 - TRBV20-1
TGCGCCAGCAGTGAGTCGGGGGCCGGGACTAGCGGAAACTACGAGCAGTACTTC CASSESGAGTSGNYEQYF many TRBJ2-7 TRBD2 TRBV10-2
TGTGCCAGCAGTTCGGACAGGCCCCAAGAGACCCAGTACTTC CASSSDRPQETQYF many TRBJ2-5 TRBD1 TRBV12-3/TRBV12-4
TGTGCCAGCAGGGGGGGACTAGCGTACACCGGGGAGCTGTTTTTT CASRGGLAYTGELFF many TRBJ2-2 TRBD2 TRBV6-1
TGCAGTGCTAGAGATCCCGGCCTATTTGGCAATCAGCCCCAGCATTTT CSARDPGLFGNQPQHF many TRBJ1-5 - TRBV20-1
TGCAGTGCTAGGACAGAAAATCAGCCCCAGCATTTT CSARTENQPQHF - TRBJ1-5 - TRBV20-1
TGTGCCAGCAGAGGCCCCAGGTTTTACACCGGGGAGCTGTTTTTT CASRGPRFYTGELFF - TRBJ2-2 - TRBV12-3/TRBV12-4
TGCGCCAGCAGCTTAGCCGTAGCGGGGGGGCCGACTAGCACAGATACGCAGTATTTT CASSLAVAGGPTSTDTQYF many TRBJ2-3 TRBD2 TRBV5-1
TGCAGTGCTCGCGAAGGAGCGGCTCAAGAGACCCAGTACTTC CSAREGAAQETQYF medium-sized TRBJ2-5 - TRBV20-1
TGCGCCAGCAGCCAAGTCCTAGCGGGAGTGTCCTACAATGAGCAGTTCTTC CASSQVLAGVSYNEQFF - TRBJ2-1 TRBD2 TRBV4-3
TGCAGCGTACCCGACCGGGACAGGGAAAAGGGATCTAACTATGGCTACACCTTC CSVPDRDREKGSNYGYTF - TRBJ1-2 TRBD1 TRBV29-1
TGTGCCAGCAGCTACCCCTTCGAGTATAGGATCCATGAGCAGTTCTTC CASSYPFEYRIHEQFF - TRBJ2-1 - TRBV7-8
TGTGCCAGCAGTGTGACCGCTCCAAGGGTAGATACGCAGTATTTT CASSVTAPRVDTQYF - TRBJ2-3 - TRBV5-7
TGTGCCAGCAGTTACGCGGGGAGTGTCGAGACCCAGTACTTC CASSYAGSVETQYF - TRBJ2-5 - TRBV6-2/TRBV6-3
TGCAGTGCTAGAGCGGGGAGGAACCCCTACGAGCAGTACTTC CSARAGRNPYEQYF few TRBJ2-7 - TRBV20-1
TGTGCCAGCAGTACACTGGAAGGCACTGAAGCTTTCTTT CASSTLEGTEAFF - TRBJ1-1 - TRBV12-3/TRBV12-4
TGTGCCAGCAGCTTAAGTTCGGCGGGAGATCGGTTCTTC CASSLSSAGDRFF - TRBJ2-1 TRBD2 TRBV7-6
TGCAGTCAAAGGGGGGCGGGAGGCACAGATACGCAGTATTTT CSQRGAGGTDTQYF few TRBJ2-3 - TRBV20-1
TGTGCCAGCAGTACGAATCTCCGGGACAGGCTACAAGAGACCCAGTACTTC CASSTNLRDRLQETQYF many TRBJ2-5 TRBD1 TRBV6-1
TGTGCCAGCAGCCAGTCCCGGGACAGGCTCGGCTACACCTTC CASSQSRDRLGYTF - TRBJ1-2 TRBD1 TRBV5-5
TGTGCCAGCAGCTCACGGTGGAACGACGAGCAGTACTTC CASSSRWNDEQYF - TRBJ2-7 - TRBV7-9
TGTGCCAGCAGTTTTTACAGGGGGTCTCAGCCCCAGCATTTT CASSFYRGSQPQHF - TRBJ1-5 TRBD1 TRBV12-3/TRBV12-4
TGTGCCAGCAGAAGGGGGGCGTTCACCGGGGAGCTGTTTTTT CASRRGAFTGELFF few TRBJ2-2 - TRBV11-1
TGTGCCAGCGGCAGGGACCGTGAACTCACTGAAGCTTTCTTT CASGRDRELTEAFF - TRBJ1-1 - TRBV7-2
TGTGCCAGCAGCGAGCCACTAGCGGGAAACGTCTACGAGCAGTACTTC CASSEPLAGNVYEQYF - TRBJ2-7 TRBD2 TRBV7-2
TGTGCCATCAGTGAAAAGGGGGATAGCAATCAGCCCCAGCATTTT CAISEKGDSNQPQHF many TRBJ1-5 - TRBV10-3
TGTGCCAGCAGTTTACACCAGTCCTACAATGAGCAGTTCTTC CASSLHQSYNEQFF - TRBJ2-1 - TRBV27